One TCR beta chain is described in this entry. This clone has a handful of counts. It has no known antigen specificity. The input lacks base qualities; no much larger clone sits a single base away. One collaborating source in Seattle enrolled patients during active infection and followed them longitudinally through the course of disease. The collaborating institutions used their own protocols to collect whole blood in K2EDTA tubes. For TCRbeta analysis, collaborators shipped samples in one of three forms: frozen whole blood, isolated PBMCs, or DNA extracted from either of those sample types. The germline V gene yields KGHSH for CDR1 and LQKENI for CDR2. The germline ends are 12 bases apart after V is trimmed by 4 bases and J by 6 bases. Including the terminal cysteine and phenylalanine, the CDR3 comprises 13 residues. Left in the record is the CDR3 DNA by itself, 39 bases read in frame from the first base.

TCRbeta CDR3 regions were amplified from genomic DNA using the immunoSEQ Assay, a bias-controlled multiplex PCR. As for the authors' bioinformatics: Within the assay, amplification of reference gene primers was used to estimate how many nucleated cells each sample contained. Sequence reads were collapsed and filtered to measure the absolute abundance of every unique TCRbeta CDR3 rearrangement. For each sample, productive Simpson clonality was calculated as the square root of Simpson's diversity index over productive rearrangements. TCRdb mirrors the immuneACCESS table, restricted to in-frame sequences. Some clones are absent from its copies; in checked studies, under half trace to an unresolved V gene, and the reason for the others is unknown. D and trimming come from the DNA, and the V and J calls and clone size come from that table. Here the sample has 250,000 to 300,000 clones; roughly nine tenths occur a single time. The ten top clones hold around 12% of the sample.

The data stem from a study of blood T cell repertoires in COVID-19 (dated by TCRdb to between 2020 and 2021). A note on the overall study: Samples from collaborators originated in the United States, Italy and Spain and spanned both the acute and convalescent phases of COVID-19. The material from the prospective study consisted of cDNA or gDNA derived from T cells, B-cell-depleted T cells, or PBMCs. The dataset comprised deeply sampled blood TCRbeta repertoires from subjects exposed to, actively infected with, or recovered from COVID-19. The repertoires were released in a freely available public database meant as a resource for research on the immune response to SARS-CoV-2. Samples were obtained from the ongoing ImmuneRACE study (first 160 participants) and from over a thousand subjects provided by 6 global collaborators. The sample metadata nearly always contained a de-identified subject ID, COVID-19 status, age in years and sex. Where HLA class I and class II types were available, the types were taken from metadata supplied by the sample provider, not from assay-based typing. Broad study findings and their caveats: How much clinical and demographic metadata was included differed by source and by participant, and the metadata was provided uncurated.

The rearrangement joined TRBV18 to TRBJ1-1; D gene: possibly TRBD1, on 5 matching bases. The sample comprised peripheral blood. The sequence was collected from a woman in her 30s with COVID-19, enrolled during active disease. The bases are TGTGCCAGCTCACTTGGGGCGTTCTCTGAAGCTTTCTTT. Its translation reads: CASSLGAFSEAFF.